The following is a T cell receptor beta chain sequence with its context. Its antigen is unknown. The data originate from a study of cytomegalovirus exposure and HLA in healthy donors. Study results and caveats: An assumption of roughly uniform sequencing depth across donors underlay the presence/absence analyses. Published work reported that the classifier diagnosed cytomegalovirus status with high specificity and sensitivity.

The study ran its PCR with 60 Vbeta and 13 Jbeta primers. As handled by the study authors: About 10 million of some 80 million unique TCR beta chains were shared, per a later count. Using immunoSEQ multiplex PCR, the repertoire was profiled, and TCRdb retains in-frame clones only, with some absent. V and J calls and clone size are as listed in that table; D and trimming were resolved from the DNA. The sample contains about 140,000 clones, around 73% of which appear only once. The source is a female donor in good health and CMV-seronegative. Sequenced input: PBMCs.

The DNA of the CDR3 is TGTGCCAGCAGTTTTTTTGCAGGTGGAAACACTGAAGCTTTCTTT. Protein: CASSFFAGGNTEAFF. The chain links TRBV27 to TRBJ1-1, with D unresolved. Germline loops: CDR1 MNHEY, CDR2 SMNVEV (reference sequence). The CDR3 loop spans 15 amino acids. V was trimmed by 3 bases and J by 2 bases, leaving 13 bases between them.